A selection of T cell receptor beta chains follows, all from one sample in a study of control samples from healthy donors and cancer patients. TCRdb's table, derived via immunoSEQ multiplex PCR, lists solely in-frame clones and lacks some. Of 88,000 or so clones detected, 90% to 95% appear once; the ten largest clones hold 4.8%. The source material was blood. These receptors were taken from a woman aged 18-29 years in good health. Each CDR3 is given with its conserved first and last residue. The D gene is left open where the match is weak. Size values are once, few and many counts, or a class for expanded clones, and some rows have none.

clone size	D gene	V gene	J gene	CDR3 length	CDR3 DNA	CDR3 protein
once	NA	TRBV28	TRBJ2-7	17	TGTGCCAGCACCCCCTACAATAGCGGCCGCCTATCCTACGAGCAGTACTTC	CASTPYNSGRLSYEQYF
NA	TRBD1	TRBV7-9	TRBJ2-2	15	TGTGCCAGCAGCCCACGGACAGGGAGCACCGGGGAGCTGTTTTTT	CASSPRTGSTGELFF
NA	NA	TRBV28	TRBJ2-3	13	TGTGCCAGCACCCGGGAGTACACAGATACGCAGTATTTT	CASTREYTDTQYF
NA	NA	TRBV10-2	TRBJ1-3	15	TGCGCCAGCAGTGTTTATCCAGGGCTGGGAAACACCATATATTTT	CASSVYPGLGNTIYF
NA	TRBD1	TRBV28	TRBJ1-2	16	TGTGCCAGCAGTTCCCAGGCTACGACAGGGGTTTATGGCTACACCTTC	CASSSQATTGVYGYTF
NA	NA	TRBV5-4	TRBJ2-5	15	TGTGCCAGCAGCTTTCGACAGGGCGGGGGGGAGACCCAGTACTTC	CASSFRQGGGETQYF
NA	NA	TRBV3-1/TRBV3-2	TRBJ1-3	16	TGTGCCAGCAGCCACCTGACGCGGCAGACTGGAAACACCATATATTTT	CASSHLTRQTGNTIYF
NA	NA	TRBV20-1	TRBJ1-1	11	TGCAGTGCTAGTGGGGGTCCTGAAGCTTTCTTT	CSASGGPEAFF
NA	TRBD2	TRBV4-3	TRBJ2-5	18	TGCGCCAGCAGCCAAGAACTAGCGGGAGGGCTGAGGGAAGAGACCCAGTACTTC	CASSQELAGGLREETQYF
NA	NA	TRBV7-9	TRBJ1-1	14	TGTGCCAGCAGCTTAGCGGCCACGAACACTGAAGCTTTCTTT	CASSLAATNTEAFF
NA	NA	TRBV5-1	TRBJ2-2	14	TGCGCCAGCAGCCTCGGGACTCACACCGGGGAGCTGTTTTTT	CASSLGTHTGELFF
NA	NA	TRBV11-2	TRBJ2-1	15	TGTGCCAGCAGCTTCCTGCGGGGCTCCTACAATGAGCAGTTCTTC	CASSFLRGSYNEQFF
NA	NA	TRBV10-3	TRBJ1-3	13	TGTGCCATACTGGACCCCTCTGGAAACACCATATATTTT	CAILDPSGNTIYF
NA	TRBD1	TRBV18	TRBJ1-1	13	TGTGCCAGCTCTGGGGACAGGAACACTGAAGCTTTCTTT	CASSGDRNTEAFF
NA	NA	TRBV27	TRBJ2-6	14	TGTGCCAGCAGAGTAGACACTGGGGCCAACGTCCTGACTTTC	CASRVDTGANVLTF
NA	NA	TRBV7-3	TRBJ1-6	14	TGTGCCAGCAGCCCGGCGGGGTCGGGTTCACCCCTCCACTTT	CASSPAGSGSPLHF
NA	NA	TRBV12-3/TRBV12-4	TRBJ2-3	13	TGTGCCAGCAGGTTGGCTTCCACAGATACGCAGTATTTT	CASRLASTDTQYF
NA	TRBD1	TRBV29-1	TRBJ1-5	14	TGCAGCGTTGGGACAGGTGAGGCCAATCAGCCCCAGCATTTT	CSVGTGEANQPQHF
NA	NA	TRBV21-1	TRBJ2-1	15	TGTGCCAGCAGCAAAGGGACAGGGGTATACAATGAGCAGTTCTTC	CASSKGTGVYNEQFF
once	NA	TRBV7-8	TRBJ1-2	11	TGTGCCAGCAGCTCGACAGATGGCTACACCTTC	CASSSTDGYTF
NA	NA	TRBV7-3	TRBJ1-1	13	TGTGCCAGCAGCTTGGGGGAAAGCACTGAAGCTTTCTTT	CASSLGESTEAFF
NA	NA	TRBV21-1	TRBJ2-3	15	TGTGCCAGCAGCAAAGAGGACTGTGGCACAGATACGCAGTATTTT	CASSKEDCGTDTQYF
NA	NA	TRBV20-1	TRBJ2-1	12	TGCAGTGCTAGTCAAAGTTACAATGAGCAGTTCTTC	CSASQSYNEQFF
few	TRBD1	TRBV2	TRBJ1-3	13	TGTGCCAGCCGACAGGGCATTGGAAACACCATATATTTT	CASRQGIGNTIYF
NA	NA	TRBV9	TRBJ2-6	14	TGTGCCAGCGGGCCGATGGGCGGGGCCAACGTCCTGACTTTC	CASGPMGGANVLTF
NA	NA	TRBV5-1	TRBJ2-6	17	TGCGCCAGCAGCATCTCGTCTACAGGGTTCGGGGCCAACGTCCTGACTTTC	CASSISSTGFGANVLTF
once	TRBD2	TRBV6-5	TRBJ2-7	15	TGTGCCAGCAGCCAAAAAAGCGGGATATCCTACGAGCAGTACTTC	CASSQKSGISYEQYF
NA	NA	TRBV11-1	TRBJ2-3	15	TGTGCCAGCAGCTTAGGCCCGGCCGCATCAGATACGCAGTATTTT	CASSLGPAASDTQYF
NA	NA	TRBV9	TRBJ1-2	14	TGTGCCAGCAGCGTACAGGACAGATCCTATGGCTACACCTTC	CASSVQDRSYGYTF
NA	NA	TRBV7-8	TRBJ2-1	19	TGTGCCAGCAGCTTAGGCTCCGGGACGTACAGGGTATCCTACAATGAGCAGTTCTTC	CASSLGSGTYRVSYNEQFF
NA	NA	TRBV28	TRBJ1-1	12	TGTGCCAGCAGTTTTCAGTGGACTGAAGCTTTCTTT	CASSFQWTEAFF
NA	NA	TRBV5-1	TRBJ1-1	15	TGCGCCAGCAGCTTGTCGGGAGGAGTGAACACTGAAGCTTTCTTT	CASSLSGGVNTEAFF
NA	NA	TRBV7-9	TRBJ1-1	15	TGTGCCAGCAGCTTAGGCTGGGGGGCCGACACTGAAGCTTTCTTT	CASSLGWGADTEAFF
NA	TRBD1	TRBV5-1	TRBJ1-1	18	TGCGCCAGCAGCATGGGACTGGGACAGGGGCTAACTAGCGGTGAAGCTTTCTTT	CASSMGLGQGLTSGEAFF
NA	NA	TRBV6-1	TRBJ1-2	13	TGTGCCAGCAGTGATCACAGAGGCTATGGCTACACCTTC	CASSDHRGYGYTF
NA	NA	TRBV5-6	TRBJ2-5	14	TGTGCCAGCAGCTTGGGGGGTGTCGGAAAGACCCAGTACTTC	CASSLGGVGKTQYF
NA	TRBD1	TRBV5-8	TRBJ1-1	15	TGTGCCAGCAGCGCACCGGGACAGGGGAACACTGAAGCTTTCTTT	CASSAPGQGNTEAFF
NA	NA	TRBV7-9	TRBJ1-1	16	TGTGCCAGCAGCTTACCGGAACAGTCATTGAACACTGAAGCTTTCTTT	CASSLPEQSLNTEAFF
NA	TRBD2	TRBV4-2	TRBJ2-2	15	TGTGCCAGCAGTCCACTAGCGGGGTCCACCGGGGAGCTGTTTTTT	CASSPLAGSTGELFF
NA	TRBD1	TRBV6-5	TRBJ1-2	13	TGTGCCAGCCACACGGGGACAGCTTATGGCTACACCTTC	CASHTGTAYGYTF
NA	NA	TRBV7-3	TRBJ2-1	13	TGTGCCAGCAGCGCGGGACTTTTCAATGAGCAGTTCTTC	CASSAGLFNEQFF
NA	TRBD2	TRBV5-1	TRBJ2-3	17	TGCGCCAGCAGCTTGGGACTAGCTGGCGGGGGCACAGATACGCAGTATTTT	CASSLGLAGGGTDTQYF
NA	TRBD2	TRBV5-1	TRBJ2-3	16	TGCGCCAGCAGCTCACGGACTAGTTCCGGAACAGATACGCAGTATTTT	CASSSRTSSGTDTQYF
NA	NA	TRBV21-1	TRBJ2-7	17	TGTGCCAGCAGCAAAGGACCGACTAGCGGGGGCACCTACGAGCAGTACTTC	CASSKGPTSGGTYEQYF
NA	NA	TRBV4-3	TRBJ2-3	15	TGCGCCAGCAGCCAAGGGACACCCCGCACAGATACGCAGTATTTT	CASSQGTPRTDTQYF
NA	NA	TRBV11-2	TRBJ1-3	14	TGTGCCAGCAGCCGACAGTACTCTGGAAACACCATATATTTT	CASSRQYSGNTIYF
NA	NA	TRBV5-8	TRBJ2-5	16	TGTGCCAGCAGCAACGGTCTCTCGGCCAACCAAGAGACCCAGTACTTC	CASSNGLSANQETQYF
NA	NA	TRBV28	TRBJ1-2	13	TGTGCCAGCACCGACGGGCGGTACTATGGCTACACCTTC	CASTDGRYYGYTF
NA	TRBD2	TRBV7-9	TRBJ2-7	15	TGTGCCAGCAGCCCGGGGACTAGCGGGAGCGAAGAGCAGTACTTC	CASSPGTSGSEEQYF
NA	NA	TRBV4-1	TRBJ1-3	17	TGCGCCAGCAGCCGCGGGGGCATAATTTTCTCTGGAAACACCATATATTTT	CASSRGGIIFSGNTIYF
NA	NA	TRBV6-1	TRBJ1-1	15	TGTGCCAGCAGTGAAGGGTCAGGTTATAACACTGAAGCTTTCTTT	CASSEGSGYNTEAFF
NA	TRBD2	TRBV6-5	TRBJ2-5	15	TGTGCCAGCTGCCGGACTAGTCGGGGCCAAGAGACCCAGTACTTC	CASCRTSRGQETQYF
once	NA	TRBV28	TRBJ1-1	13	TGTGCCAGCTTGGGCCGGATGAACACTGAAGCTTTCTTT	CASLGRMNTEAFF
NA	TRBD2	TRBV3-1/TRBV3-2	TRBJ2-1	16	TGTGCCAGCAGCCAAGTAGGACTAGCGGGAGGTTGGGAGCAGTTCTTC	CASSQVGLAGGWEQFF
NA	TRBD1	TRBV2	TRBJ2-7	15	TGTGCCAGCAGTTCTCCGGGACAGGGGGCCTACGAGCAGTACTTC	CASSSPGQGAYEQYF
NA	TRBD1	TRBV28	TRBJ1-5	18	TGTGCCAGCAGTTCGTTCTGGACAGGGACTTTGAGCAATCAGCCCCAGCATTTT	CASSSFWTGTLSNQPQHF
NA	TRBD2	TRBV27	TRBJ2-1	16	TGTGCCAGCAGCCCGACCGCTAGCGGGGGGGCCGGTGAGCAGTTCTTC	CASSPTASGGAGEQFF
NA	NA	TRBV28	TRBJ1-6	15	TGTGCCAGCAGTTTTGGCCGTCGGTATAATTCACCCCTCCACTTT	CASSFGRRYNSPLHF
NA	NA	TRBV12-3/TRBV12-4	TRBJ2-7	12	TGTGCCAGCAGGCGTCGATCGTACGAGCAGTACTTC	CASRRRSYEQYF